The 23 T cell receptor beta chains listed next were all sequenced from one sample in a study of T cell repertoires in cytomegalovirus infection. TCRdb processed the reads anew with MiXCR; each CDR3 protein has one entry. The sample yields about 27,000 distinct CDR3 sequences, under 20% seen once. The antigens of these receptors remain unknown. The material sequenced was CD8+ T cells from cultured PBMCs, taken from culture after CMV antigen stimulation. The receptor source for this set is a human donor in good health (CMV status not recorded). Some clones in this sample may be carry-over from other donors' samples.

The chain recombines TRBV4-2 with TRBJ1-2; the match to TRBD1 covers 8 bases. The germline gives CDR1 LGHNA, CDR2 YNFKEQ. The junction had 3 bases not matched to a gene; V was cut back by 0 bases and J by 0 bases. The CDR3 extends over 16 amino acids. The CDR3: CASSQDQGQANYGYTF. In DNA, the CDR3 is TGTGCCAGCAGCCAAGACCAGGGACAGGCTAACTATGGCTACACCTTC.

CDR3 sequence reads: CASSSPGRSYNEQFF. CDR3 nucleotides: TGTGCCAGCAGCTCCCCGGGACGAAGTTACAATGAGCAGTTCTTC. The J gene is TRBJ2-1, the V gene TRBV5-4; D is possibly TRBD1 or TRBD2 (5 bases each). This CDR3 has 15 residues. From germline, CDR1 is SGHNT and CDR2 YYREEE (reference sequence). V lost 3 bases, J lost 4 bases, and 14 bases lay in between.

This rearrangement joins TRBV7-8 to TRBJ2-7, with D possibly TRBD1 on 5 matching bases. The CDR3 covers 17 residues. Trimming removed 5 bases at V and 2 bases at J, with 22 bases between. Per the germline V gene, CDR1 is SGHVS and CDR2 is FQNEAQ. The CDR3, as DNA: TGTGCCAGCAGCGACGGACCGGTAGGGGAAATAACCTACGAGCAGTACTTC. Protein product: CASSDGPVGEITYEQYF.

This clonotype was counted only a few times. This rearrangement joins TRBV12-3 or TRBV12-4 to TRBJ1-5; possibly TRBD1 for D (5 bases). V lost 1 base to trimming and J lost 11 bases, with 18 bases between them. This CDR3 is 15 amino acids long. This CDR3 is CASSLDWVQGRAQHF. As DNA, the CDR3 is TGTGCCAGCAGTTTAGATTGGGTCCAGGGCCGAGCCCAGCATTTT.

A few counts support this clonotype. The chain uses TRBV6-2 or TRBV6-3 and TRBJ1-2, with D possibly being TRBD1 (5 bases). CDR1 is MNHEY and CDR2 is SVGEGT in the germline V gene. CDR3 length: 15 amino acids. The germline V and J ends were trimmed by 7 bases and 2 bases, with 17 bases remaining between them. Here the CDR3 reads CASIPGLSSNYGYTF. CDR3 in DNA: TGTGCCAGCATCCCGGGACTTTCTAGCAACTATGGCTACACCTTC.

In this sample, this clonotype turned up many times. The chain recombines TRBV6-2 or TRBV6-3 with TRBJ2-2; D unresolved. This CDR3 contains 11 residues. V lost 2 bases and J 6 bases, leaving 1 base between the germline ends. Germline CDR1 is MNHEY and CDR2 is SVGEGT. The CDR3 nucleotides are TGTGCCAGCAGTTACGCCGGGGAGCTGTTTTTT. This translates into CASSYAGELFF.

The chain uses TRBV6-7 and TRBJ2-7; D not resolved. TRBV6-7 is known as an ORF, though its function is uncertain. The CDR3 contains 13 residues. Trimming cost V 1 base and J 3 bases, with 7 bases left between them. This CDR3 is CASSYLENYEQYF. The CDR3 nucleotides are TGTGCCAGCAGTTACTTGGAGAACTACGAGCAGTACTTC.

This clonotype was recorded at least ten times. The chain combines TRBV11-1 with TRBJ2-1; 9 bases match TRBD1. CDR3 size: 15 residues. The germline gives CDR1 SGHAT, CDR2 FQDESV (reference sequence). V gave up 5 bases and J gave up 4 bases; unmatched junction bases: 6. CDR3 DNA: TGTGCCAGCAGCCTGGACAGGGGACTATACAATGAGCAGTTCTTC. Translation: CASSLDRGLYNEQFF.

This clonotype has at least ten counts. This sequence joins TRBV7-9 and TRBJ2-5; 10 nucleotides line up with TRBD1. This CDR3 contains 15 residues. Germline trimming cut 4 bases from V and 5 bases from J; bases unmatched to any gene: 7. From germline, CDR1 is SEHNR and CDR2 FQNEAQ (reference sequence). The CDR3 region is CASSSSRTGGETQYF. CDR3 sequence (DNA): TGTGCCAGCAGCTCCTCCCGGACAGGGGGTGAGACCCAGTACTTC.

The chain is built from TRBV19 and TRBJ1-1; D is ambiguous. CDR1 and CDR2 (germline): LNHDA, SQIVND (reference sequence). CDR3 length equals 15 residues. V was cut by 5 bases and J by 0 bases, with 13 bases left in between. Here the CDR3 reads CASSVGGSMNTEAFF. In nucleotides, the CDR3 is TGTGCCAGTAGTGTGGGAGGGAGCATGAACACTGAAGCTTTCTTT.

The chain has TRBV6-6 and TRBJ2-5; perhaps TRBD2 as D (5 bases). The CDR3 consists of 14 residues. CDR1 is MNHNY and CDR2 is SVGAGI in the germline V gene (reference sequence). The V end lost 5 bases, the J end lost 5 bases, and 15 bases lay between the germline ends. The CDR3 reads CASSPGSEMETQYF. The DNA of the CDR3 is TGTGCCAGCAGTCCGGGATCCGAGATGGAGACCCAGTACTTC.

This chain connects TRBV28 to TRBJ2-1; D possibly corresponds to TRBD1 (5 bases). Germline V gene data show CDR1 as MDHEN and CDR2 as SYDVKM. Trimming took 1 base from V and 6 from J, leaving 10 bases between them. This CDR3 is built from 14 residues. The CDR3, as DNA: TGTGCCAGCAGTTTATTGGGGCCGCTCAATGAGCAGTTCTTC. Protein product: CASSLLGPLNEQFF.

This clonotype was observed at least ten times. The rearrangement joins TRBV7-8 to TRBJ2-2; 11 bases map to TRBD1. Germline V gives CDR1 SGHVS, CDR2 FQNEAQ. Losses at the gene ends were 1 base for V and 4 bases for J; bases not matched to a gene: 2. The CDR3 sequence is 16 residues long. CDR3 DNA: TGTGCCAGCAGCTTAGGGACAGGGGGCAGCACCGGGGAGCTGTTTTTT. This codes for CASSLGTGGSTGELFF.

This clonotype has just a few counts. The chain has TRBV6-4 and TRBJ2-3; D unclear. Germline CDR1 MRHNA, CDR2 SNTAGT. The CDR3 contains 14 residues. Trimming cost V 5 bases and J 2 bases, with 11 bases left between them. Here the CDR3 reads CASSLGNLTDTQYF. The CDR3 DNA is TGTGCCAGCAGTCTAGGGAATCTCACAGATACGCAGTATTTT.

This clonotype occurred a few times. The chain couples TRBV6-5 to TRBJ2-1, with a possible D match to TRBD2 (5 bases). The CDR3 covers 11 residues. Between the trimmed V and J ends, which lost 8 bases and 10 bases, there was a span of 12 bases. Germline CDR1 and CDR2: MNHEY and SVGAGI. CDR3 protein: CASGEAVEQFF. As DNA, the CDR3 is TGTGCCAGCGGCGAAGCGGTAGAGCAGTTCTTC.

The CDR3 protein is CASSPTGVGSEAFF. The CDR3, as DNA: TGTGCCAGCAGCCCCACAGGGGTGGGGTCTGAAGCTTTCTTT. The V and J genes are TRBV6-6 and TRBJ1-1; TRBD1 matches 7 bases. The CDR3 sequence is 14 residues long. Germline V gene lookup returns CDR1 MNHNY and CDR2 SVGAGI (reference sequence). V was pared by 6 bases and J by 6 bases, with 10 bases of the junction left unmatched.

This chain joins TRBV27 and TRBJ2-2, with 12 positions matching TRBD2. This CDR3 is built from 15 residues. Germline assignment: CDR1 MNHEY and CDR2 SMNVEV (reference sequence). Unmatched junction bases numbered 10, after V lost 10 bases and J lost 7 bases. This CDR3 reads CANSLLAGGVGELFF. The CDR3, as DNA: TGTGCCAACAGCCTGCTAGCGGGGGGGGTCGGGGAGCTGTTTTTT.

This clonotype was seen a handful of times. The chain links TRBV2 to TRBJ1-5; no definite D call. Between the trimmed V and J ends, which lost 5 bases and 0 bases, there was a span of 11 bases. The CDR3 extends over 15 amino acids. The germline V gene encodes CDR1 SNHLY and CDR2 FYNNEI. The CDR3 spells CASSLGSYSNQPQHF. CDR3 in DNA: TGTGCCAGCAGTCTGGGCAGCTATAGCAATCAGCCCCAGCATTTT.

The chain has TRBV9 and TRBJ2-1, with 16 bases fitting TRBD2. The CDR3 is made up of 17 amino acids. Germline V gene data show CDR1 as SGDLS and CDR2 as YYNGEE. J was trimmed by 9 bases and V by 3 bases; bases with no gene match: 9. In DNA form, the CDR3 reads TGTGCCAGCAGCGACTCCGGGACTAGCGGGGGGGGAGGTGAGCAGTTCTTC. Translation: CASSDSGTSGGGGEQFF.

This clonotype was counted only a few times. J is TRBJ2-3 and V is TRBV4-1; 7 bases line up with TRBD1. The germline gives CDR1 MGHRA, CDR2 YSYEKL. This CDR3 contains 14 residues. The ends lost 5 bases at V and 5 bases at J; junction bases unmatched: 7. The CDR3 loop is CASSSGTERDTQYF. The DNA of the CDR3 is TGCGCCAGCAGCTCTGGGACAGAACGAGATACGCAGTATTTT.

This clonotype was found a few times. The chain uses TRBV7-2 and TRBJ2-7; D call uncertain. The CDR3 consists of 13 residues. V lost 1 base, J lost 5 bases, and 9 bases lay in between. The germline V gene encodes CDR1 SGHTA and CDR2 FQGNSA. CDR3 residues: CASSLGGADEQYF. The CDR3 DNA is TGTGCCAGCAGCTTAGGAGGTGCCGACGAGCAGTACTTC.

In this sample, this clonotype turned up a few times. The chain employs TRBV5-5 and TRBJ1-1; D not resolved. Between the trimmed V and J ends, which lost 0 bases and 0 bases, there was a span of 6 bases. The CDR3 is 14 amino acids. Germline-derived CDR1 and CDR2 are SGHKS and YYEKEE (reference sequence). The DNA of the CDR3 is TGTGCCAGCAGCTTGGACCCATTGAACACTGAAGCTTTCTTT. Protein: CASSLDPLNTEAFF.

There are a few counts of this clonotype. J is TRBJ2-7 and V is TRBV6-2 or TRBV6-3; D unclear. CDR3 size: 13 residues. Germline-derived CDR1 and CDR2 are MNHEY and SVGEGT. V gave up 6 bases and J gave up 2 bases, with 11 bases separating them. This CDR3 is CASSVQSTYEQYF. The DNA for the CDR3 is TGTGCCAGCAGCGTGCAATCAACCTACGAGCAGTACTTC.